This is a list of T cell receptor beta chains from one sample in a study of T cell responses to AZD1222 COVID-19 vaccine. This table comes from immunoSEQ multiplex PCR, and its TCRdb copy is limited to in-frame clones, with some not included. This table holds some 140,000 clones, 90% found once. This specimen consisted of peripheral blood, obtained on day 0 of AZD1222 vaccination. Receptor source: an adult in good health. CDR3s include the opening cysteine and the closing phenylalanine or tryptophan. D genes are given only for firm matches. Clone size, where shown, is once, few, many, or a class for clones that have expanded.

CDR3: CASSLRHLQETQYF
DNA: TGTGCCAGCAGCTTGAGACACCTCCAAGAGACCCAGTACTTC
D: -
size: -
J: TRBJ2-5
V: TRBV11-1

CDR3: CASSPTWNTEAFF
DNA: TGTGCCAGCTCACCGACCTGGAACACTGAAGCTTTCTTT
D: -
size: -
J: TRBJ1-1
V: TRBV18

CDR3: CASSLGLAGGLREQYF
DNA: TGCGCCAGCAGCTTGGGCCTAGCGGGGGGTCTTCGCGAGCAGTACTTC
D: TRBD2
size: -
J: TRBJ2-7
V: TRBV5-1

CDR3: CASSRQQNTEAFF
DNA: TGTGCCAGCAGCCGACAGCAGAACACTGAAGCTTTCTTT
D: -
size: few
J: TRBJ1-1
V: TRBV5-5

CDR3: CATSDFPTGDYGYTF
DNA: TGTGCCACCAGTGATTTCCCGACAGGGGACTATGGCTACACCTTC
D: TRBD1
size: -
J: TRBJ1-2
V: TRBV24-1

CDR3: CASSFFDRPTNYGYTF
DNA: TGTGCCAGCAGTTTCTTTGACAGACCCACGAACTATGGCTACACCTTC
D: -
size: -
J: TRBJ1-2
V: TRBV28

CDR3: CASSFPGGNYGYTF
DNA: TGTGCCAGCAGCTTTCCGGGTGGAAACTATGGCTACACCTTC
D: -
size: -
J: TRBJ1-2
V: TRBV5-4

CDR3: CAISFSHPGAGYTF
DNA: TGTGCCATCAGTTTCAGTCACCCGGGAGCTGGCTACACCTTC
D: -
size: -
J: TRBJ1-2
V: TRBV10-3

CDR3: CASSQVRGANEKLFF
DNA: TGTGCCAGCAGCCAAGTGCGAGGGGCTAATGAAAAACTGTTTTTT
D: -
size: -
J: TRBJ1-4
V: TRBV3-1/TRBV3-2

CDR3: CASSSAGMGKAEAFF
DNA: TGTGCCAGCAGCTCCGCAGGGATGGGGAAAGCTGAAGCTTTCTTT
D: -
size: -
J: TRBJ1-1
V: TRBV5-4

CDR3: CASSPQSNEQFF
DNA: TGTGCCAGCTCACCACAAAGTAACGAGCAGTTCTTC
D: -
size: -
J: TRBJ2-1
V: TRBV18

CDR3: CASSYGAGRNLEAFF
DNA: TGTGCCAGCAGTTACGGGGCGGGGCGGAACCTCGAAGCTTTCTTT
D: -
size: -
J: TRBJ1-1
V: TRBV6-2/TRBV6-3